Presented here are 3 T cell receptor beta chains from one specimen sequenced in a study of shared clonotypes between healthy human individuals. Measured with immunoSEQ multiplex PCR; TCRdb has only the in-frame clones, and not every one. Here the sample spans about 590,000 clones, around 95% being singletons. Naive CD8 cells, CD45RO-negative and positively selected for CCR7, excluded terminally differentiated effector memory CD45RA+ cells. The specimen was naive CD8+ T cells sorted from blood. The source of these receptors is a woman in her twenties or thirties in good health.

V is TRBV2 and J is TRBJ2-7; maybe TRBD2 (5 bases). Trimming cost V 8 bases and J 6 bases, with 8 bases left between them. The CDR3 is 10 residues long. Germline CDR1 SNHLY, CDR2 FYNNEI. CDR3 loop: CASLDFEQYF. CDR3 in DNA: TGTGCCAGCCTGGACTTCGAGCAGTACTTC.

The chain is built from TRBV5-6 and TRBJ2-6; D unresolved. V lost 3 bases and J lost 0, with 10 bases in between. This CDR3 is built from 16 residues. Germline-derived CDR1 and CDR2 are SGHDT and YYEEEE. The CDR3 region has the DNA TGTGCCAGCAGCTCGACACTCCACTCTGGGGCCAACGTCCTGACTTTC. This gives the protein CASSSTLHSGANVLTF. Filled out from reference TRBV5-6 and TRBJ2-6, the complete variable domain reads DAGVTQSPTHLIKTRGQQVTLRCSPKSGHDTVSWYQQALGQGPQFIFQYYEEEERQRGNFPDRFSGHQFPNYSSELNVNALLLGDSALYLCASSSTLHSGANVLTFGAGSRLTVL.

The chain recombines TRBV4-1 with TRBJ2-3, with TRBD2 matching 7 bases. Germline CDR1 and CDR2: MGHRA and YSYEKL. The CDR3 has 18 residues. After removal of 0 bases from V and 0 bases from J, the junction contained 9 bases not matched to a gene. The CDR3 DNA is TGCGCCAGCAGCCAAGAGTTATTAGCGGGCGCTAGCACAGATACGCAGTATTTT. Protein: CASSQELLAGASTDTQYF.